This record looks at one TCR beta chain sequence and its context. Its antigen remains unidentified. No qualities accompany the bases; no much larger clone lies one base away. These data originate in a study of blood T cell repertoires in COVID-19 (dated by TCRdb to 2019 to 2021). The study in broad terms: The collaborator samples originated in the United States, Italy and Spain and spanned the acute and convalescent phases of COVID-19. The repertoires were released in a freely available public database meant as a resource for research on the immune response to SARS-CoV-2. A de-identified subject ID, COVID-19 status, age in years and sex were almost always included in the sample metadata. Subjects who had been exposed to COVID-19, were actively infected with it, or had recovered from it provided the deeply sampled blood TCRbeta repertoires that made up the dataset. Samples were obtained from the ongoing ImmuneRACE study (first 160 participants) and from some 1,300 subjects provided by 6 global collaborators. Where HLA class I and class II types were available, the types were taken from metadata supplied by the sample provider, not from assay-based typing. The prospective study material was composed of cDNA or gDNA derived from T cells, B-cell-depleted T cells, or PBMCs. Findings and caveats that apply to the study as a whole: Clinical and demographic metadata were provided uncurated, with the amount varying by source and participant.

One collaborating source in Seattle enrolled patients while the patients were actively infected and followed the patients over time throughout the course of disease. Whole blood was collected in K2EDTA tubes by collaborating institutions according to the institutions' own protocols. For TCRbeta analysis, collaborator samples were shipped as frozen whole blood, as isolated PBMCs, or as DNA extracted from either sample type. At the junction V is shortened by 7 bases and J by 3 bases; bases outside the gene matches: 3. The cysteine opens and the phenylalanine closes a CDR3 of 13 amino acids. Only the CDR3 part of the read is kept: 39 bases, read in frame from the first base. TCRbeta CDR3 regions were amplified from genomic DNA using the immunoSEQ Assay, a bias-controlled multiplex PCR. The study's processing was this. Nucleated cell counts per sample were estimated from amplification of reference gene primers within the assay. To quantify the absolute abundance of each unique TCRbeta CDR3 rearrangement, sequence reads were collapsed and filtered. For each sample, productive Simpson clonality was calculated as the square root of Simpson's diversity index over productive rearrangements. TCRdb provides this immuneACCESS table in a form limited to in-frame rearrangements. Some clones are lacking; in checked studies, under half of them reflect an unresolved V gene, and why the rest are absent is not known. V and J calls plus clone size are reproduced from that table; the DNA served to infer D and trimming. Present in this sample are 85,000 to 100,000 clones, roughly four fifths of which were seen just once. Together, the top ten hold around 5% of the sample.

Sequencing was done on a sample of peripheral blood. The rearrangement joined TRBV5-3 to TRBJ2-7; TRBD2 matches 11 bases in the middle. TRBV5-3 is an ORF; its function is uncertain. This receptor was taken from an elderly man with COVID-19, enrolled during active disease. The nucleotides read TGTGCCAGACCCGGGACTAGCGGCTACGAGCAGTACTTC. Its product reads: CARPGTSGYEQYF.